This T cell receptor beta chain was recorded in a study of T cells in Graves' hyperthyroidism and ophthalmopathy. The CDR3 has 15 residues. Trimming took 5 bases from V and 5 from J; bases not matched to a gene: 3. CDR1 and CDR2 from the germline V gene are LNHDA and SQIVND (reference sequence). It was RNA transcripts that yielded the amplified TCR beta CDR3 regions. First-round RT-PCR with HTBI primers amplified the TCR CDR3 region. From the multiplex PCR reads, TCRdb called clonotypes with MiXCR, one entry per CDR3 protein. Of 300,000 to 350,000 distinct CDR3 sequences listed, 21% are singletons. The sequenced sample consisted of blood. The chain is built from TRBV19 and TRBJ2-1; 13 bases map to TRBD2. This receptor was identified in a woman in her forties or fifties with Graves' hyperthyroidism. The CDR3 sequence: CASSGTSGINNEQFF. CDR3 in DNA: TGTGCCAGTAGTGGGACTAGCGGGATAAACAATGAGCAGTTCTTC.